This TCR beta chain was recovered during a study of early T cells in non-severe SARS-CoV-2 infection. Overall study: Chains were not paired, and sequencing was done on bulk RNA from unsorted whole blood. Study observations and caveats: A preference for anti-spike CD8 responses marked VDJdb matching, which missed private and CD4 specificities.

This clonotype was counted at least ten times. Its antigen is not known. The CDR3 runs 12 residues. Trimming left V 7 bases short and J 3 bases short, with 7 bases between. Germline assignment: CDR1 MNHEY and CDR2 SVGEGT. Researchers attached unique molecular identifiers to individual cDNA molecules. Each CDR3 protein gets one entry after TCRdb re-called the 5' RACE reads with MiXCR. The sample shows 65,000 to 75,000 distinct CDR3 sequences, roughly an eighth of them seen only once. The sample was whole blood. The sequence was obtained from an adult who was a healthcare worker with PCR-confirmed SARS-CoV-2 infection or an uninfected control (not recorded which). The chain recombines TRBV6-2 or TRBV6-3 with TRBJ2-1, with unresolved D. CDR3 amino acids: CASTDGYNEQFF. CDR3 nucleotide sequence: TGTGCCAGCACCGATGGCTACAATGAGCAGTTCTTC.